This passage covers 19 T cell receptor beta chains from one sample sequenced in a study of blood T cell repertoires in COVID-19. The data were produced by immunoSEQ multiplex PCR, yet TCRdb's version contains in-frame clones alone and is incomplete. The table shows approximately 90,000 clones, with 85% occurring only once. Sequenced input: peripheral blood. The receptors here all came from a man aged 45-60 years with acute or convalescent COVID-19.

In its sample, this clone was seen a few times. The CDR3, as DNA: TGTGCCAGCAGCCTAATACAAACCGGGGTGGCCCACTATGGCTACACCTTC. Protein product: CASSLIQTGVAHYGYTF. This chain joins TRBV7-2 and TRBJ1-2; no clear D. CDR1 is SGHTA and CDR2 is FQGNSA in the germline V gene. V dropped 5 bases and J dropped 3 bases, with 22 bases sitting between them. The length of the CDR3 is 17 residues.

As regards this clone: At one boundary the junction diverges from the germline segment, which might be a read error. The chain couples TRBV7-3 to TRBJ1-3; D is uncertain. Looked up from germline, CDR1 is SGHTA and CDR2 is FQGTGA. The CDR3 has 11 residues. CDR3 bases: TGTGCCAGCAGCTTAGAGGAGTCGGCGTTATTT. Translated: CASSLEESALF.

This rearrangement joins TRBV19 to TRBJ2-7, with D uncertain. The CDR3 has 17 amino acids. Trimming shortened V by 2 bases and J by 2 bases, and 19 bases separated the two germline ends. Germline CDR1 and CDR2: LNHDA and SQIVND (reference sequence). The CDR3 spells CASSISSTENFPYEQYF. The DNA for the CDR3 is TGTGCCAGTAGTATATCGAGCACGGAGAACTTCCCCTACGAGCAGTACTTC.

The rearrangement links TRBV6-6 to TRBJ1-5; 10 positions agree with TRBD1. Germline-derived CDR1 and CDR2 are MNHNY and SVGAGI (reference sequence). V was pared by 5 bases and J by 5 bases, with 6 bases of the junction left unmatched. CDR3 size: 15 residues. CDR3: CASSRAGQGYQPQHF. The CDR3 nucleotides are TGTGCCAGCAGTCGCGCGGGACAGGGGTATCAGCCCCAGCATTTT.

This clone was seen once. The chain joins TRBV7-2 to TRBJ2-5; the D gene is possibly TRBD2 (5 bases). This CDR3 has 14 amino acids. Germline assignment: CDR1 SGHTA and CDR2 FQGNSA. V was clipped by 5 bases and J by 5 bases, with 15 bases between them. The CDR3 coding sequence is TGTGCCAGCAGCGCGGCGTACGGCGGGGAGACCCAGTACTTC. It yields the protein CASSAAYGGETQYF.

The chain uses TRBV10-3 and TRBJ2-3; D gene ambiguous. This CDR3 has 12 residues. CDR1 is ENHRY and CDR2 is SYGVKD in the germline V gene. Trimming took off 0 bases at V and 5 bases at J, with 3 bases between the two ends. CDR3: CAISESRDTQYF. The CDR3 DNA reads TGTGCCATCAGTGAGTCCCGAGATACGCAGTATTTT.

The gene calls are TRBV4-3 and TRBJ2-1; 10 nucleotides match TRBD2. Germline V gene sequence: CDR1 LGHNA, CDR2 YSLEER. The V gene end was trimmed by 0 bases and the J gene end by 7 bases; junction bases not matched to a gene: 9. This CDR3 spans 17 amino acids. CDR3 in amino acids: CASSQDQLAGGGNEQFF. In DNA form, the CDR3 reads TGCGCCAGCAGCCAAGATCAATTAGCGGGGGGAGGTAATGAGCAGTTCTTC.

This clone came up a few times. This chain uses TRBV28 with TRBJ2-3; 7 bases align to TRBD1. Trimming removed 6 bases from V and 7 bases from J; junction bases left unmatched: 7. Germline CDR1 reads MDHEN; CDR2 reads SYDVKM. The CDR3 covers 13 residues. CDR3 region: CASSQDRDNTQYF. For the CDR3, the DNA is TGTGCCAGCAGCCAAGACAGGGACAATACGCAGTATTTT. Looking up the rest from reference TRBV28 and TRBJ2-3 gives the full variable domain: DVKVTQSSRYLVKRTGEKVFLECVQDMDHENMFWYRQDPGLGLRLIYFSYDVKMKEKGDIPEGYSVSREKKERFSLILESASTNQTSMYLCASSQDRDNTQYFGPGTRLTVL.

This sequence joins TRBV27 and TRBJ1-1; D might be TRBD1 (5 bases). Trimming took off 2 bases at V and 1 base at J, with 8 bases between the two ends. Germline V gives CDR1 MNHEY, CDR2 SMNVEV (reference sequence). This CDR3 has 14 residues. CDR3 nucleotide sequence: TGTGCCAGCAGTTTACAGGGAGGGAACACTGAAGCTTTCTTT. Protein: CASSLQGGNTEAFF.

The sample holds a few counts of this clone. The rearrangement joins TRBV7-9 to TRBJ2-1; 7 bases are shared with TRBD2. V shed 3 bases, J shed 3 bases, and the junction held 2 bases outside the gene matches. The CDR3 runs to 14 residues. CDR1 is SEHNR, CDR2 FQNEAQ, per germline (reference sequence). The CDR3 loop reads CASSFGGSYNEQFF. CDR3 sequence (DNA): TGTGCCAGCAGCTTTGGCGGGAGCTACAATGAGCAGTTCTTC.

The chain employs TRBV6-5 and TRBJ1-6; the D is unclear. The V gene's germline CDR1 is MNHEY and CDR2 SVGAGI. The CDR3 length is 12 residues. Trimming took off 6 bases at V and 9 bases at J, with 9 bases between the two ends. This chain's CDR3 is CASRPGSSPLHF. The CDR3 bases are TGTGCCAGCAGACCCGGGAGTTCACCCCTCCACTTT.

This chain links TRBV27 with TRBJ2-3; TRBD2 aligns across 10 bases. Germline V gene data show CDR1 as MNHEY and CDR2 as SMNVEV (reference sequence). CDR3 length equals 15 residues. Germline trimming cut 5 bases from V and 8 bases from J; bases unmatched to any gene: 10. CDR3 loop: CASSLYSGGPGTQYF. For the CDR3, the DNA is TGTGCCAGCAGTCTCTATAGCGGGGGGCCGGGTACGCAGTATTTT.

The V and J genes are TRBV7-9 and TRBJ1-6, with D hard to call. Germline loops: CDR1 SEHNR, CDR2 FQNEAQ (reference sequence). Trimming took 1 base from V and 7 from J, leaving 14 bases between them. The CDR3 runs 16 residues. CDR3 DNA sequence: TGTGCCAGCAGCTTAGGATCCGGGGTGGGGAATTCACCCCTCCACTTT. This sequence encodes CASSLGSGVGNSPLHF.

The CDR3 protein is CASSPRGSSYEQYF. DNA of the CDR3: TGTGCCAGCAGCCCTAGAGGGAGCTCCTACGAGCAGTACTTC. The rearrangement joins TRBV11-2 to TRBJ2-7; D perhaps matches TRBD2 (5 bases). Trimming removed 5 bases at V and 0 bases at J, with 11 bases between. The CDR3 is 14 amino acids. From germline, CDR1 is SGHAT and CDR2 FQNNGV.

The chain is built from TRBV14 and TRBJ1-1; maybe TRBD1 (5 bases). Per the germline V gene, CDR1 is SGHDN and CDR2 is FVKESK. The CDR3 is 12 residues long. V lost 6 bases, J lost 1 base, and 6 bases lay in between. CDR3 sequence (DNA): TGTGCCAGCAGGGACACGAACACTGAAGCTTTCTTT. Encoded protein: CASRDTNTEAFF.

The chain has TRBV29-1 and TRBJ2-3; tentatively, D is TRBD1 (6 bases). V was pared by 2 bases and J by 1 base, with 10 bases between. Germline-derived CDR1 and CDR2 are SQVTM and ANQGSEA. This CDR3 has 14 residues. CDR3 nucleotide sequence: TGCAGCGTTGAACAGGGGACGGGCACAGATACGCAGTATTTT. It codes for CSVEQGTGTDTQYF.

The chain recombines TRBV7-2 with TRBJ2-7; unclear D gene. V lost 1 base and J lost 0, with 10 bases in between. This CDR3 has 15 residues. Germline lookup yields CDR1 SGHTA and CDR2 FQGNSA. CDR3 bases: TGTGCCAGCAGCTTAGGAGCAGGTTTCTCCTACGAGCAGTACTTC. Encoded protein: CASSLGAGFSYEQYF.

This chain uses TRBV10-3 with TRBJ2-5; 7 nucleotides match TRBD1. Germline V gives CDR1 ENHRY, CDR2 SYGVKD. CDR3 length equals 14 residues. Trimming at V came to 3 bases and at J to 2 bases, leaving 3 bases not matched to a gene. CDR3 loop: CAISDSDRQETQYF. In DNA, the CDR3 is TGTGCCATCAGTGACTCGGACAGGCAAGAGACCCAGTACTTC.

The chain joins TRBV28 to TRBJ2-7, with TRBD2 identical over 11 bases. Germline CDR1 and CDR2: MDHEN and SYDVKM. V shed 8 bases and J 3 bases; nucleotides not matched to a gene: 9. This CDR3 contains 15 residues. In DNA, the CDR3 is TGTGCCAGCTGTGGAGAAACTAGCGGGAGCTACGAGCAGTACTTC. Its protein is CASCGETSGSYEQYF.